This TCR beta chain was retrieved from a study of vaccination and CD4 T cells after COVID-19. Study-level results: Within the convalescent patients, a median approximately 86% of the SARS-CoV-2-reactive clones were ones that appeared only post-vaccination.

V lost 6 bases and J lost 4, with 13 bases in between. Germline values: CDR1 DFQATT, CDR2 SNEGSKA (reference sequence). The CDR3 contains 14 residues. TCRdb passed the PCR reads through MiXCR, listing each CDR3 protein once. The profile shows tens of thousands of distinct CDR3 sequences, 45% to 50% of them singletons. Time point noted: late sampling 161 to 241 days after vaccination in a few convalescent patients. A remark on this clonotype: Antigen: not known.

The TCR was taken from a human donor who had recovered from COVID-19. Sequenced material: CD4+ T cells from blood, taken about 7 months after SARS-CoV-2 vaccination. This chain joins TRBV20-1 and TRBJ2-6; possibly TRBD1 or TRBD2 for D (5 bases each). The CDR3 sequence: CSANKGTGANVLTF. CDR3 in DNA: TGCAGTGCCAATAAAGGGACGGGGGCCAACGTCCTGACTTTC.